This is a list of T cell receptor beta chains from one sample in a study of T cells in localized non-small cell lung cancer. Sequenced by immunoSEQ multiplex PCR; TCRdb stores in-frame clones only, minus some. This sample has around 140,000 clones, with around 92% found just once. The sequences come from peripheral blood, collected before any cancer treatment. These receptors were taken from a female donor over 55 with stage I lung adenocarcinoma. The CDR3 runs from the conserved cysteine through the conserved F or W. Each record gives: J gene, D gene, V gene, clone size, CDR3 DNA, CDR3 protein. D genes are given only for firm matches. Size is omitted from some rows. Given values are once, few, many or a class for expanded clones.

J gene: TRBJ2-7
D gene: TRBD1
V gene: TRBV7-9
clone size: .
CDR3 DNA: TGTGCCAGCAGCTTTGGGGGACAGGGGGAAAACGAGCAGTACTTC
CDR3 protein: CASSFGGQGENEQYF

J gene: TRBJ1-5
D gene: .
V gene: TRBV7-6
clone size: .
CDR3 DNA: TGTGCCAGCAGCCCAGCGGCCAGCCAGGCATATAGCAATCAGCCCCAGCATTTT
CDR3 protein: CASSPAASQAYSNQPQHF

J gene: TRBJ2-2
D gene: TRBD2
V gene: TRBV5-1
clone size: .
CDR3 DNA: TGCGCCAGCAGCTTGGCAGGACTAGCGGGACCCGGGGAGCTGTTTTTT
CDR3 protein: CASSLAGLAGPGELFF

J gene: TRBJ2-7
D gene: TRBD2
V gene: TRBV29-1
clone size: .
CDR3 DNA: TGCAGCGTTGAAGATCTAGGGGCTAGCGGGAGTTACGAGCAGTACTTC
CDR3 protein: CSVEDLGASGSYEQYF

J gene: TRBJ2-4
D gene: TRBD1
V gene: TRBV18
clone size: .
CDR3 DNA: TGTGCCAGCTCCCCTACGGGGACAGGGGAGAACATTCAGTACTTC
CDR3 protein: CASSPTGTGENIQYF

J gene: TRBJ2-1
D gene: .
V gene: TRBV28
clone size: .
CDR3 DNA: TGTGCCTGCTGGGGCCGCTCCTACAATGAGCAGTTCTTC
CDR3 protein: CACWGRSYNEQFF

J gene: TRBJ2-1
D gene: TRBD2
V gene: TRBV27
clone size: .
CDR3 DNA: TGTGCCAGCAGTTTTGAGAGTAGCGGGGTCCCGGGGGGCTACAATGAGCAGTTCTTC
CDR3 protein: CASSFESSGVPGGYNEQFF

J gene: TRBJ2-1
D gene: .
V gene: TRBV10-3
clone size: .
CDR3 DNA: TGTGCCATCAGTGTTGGGGATAGCATTCAAGGAAATGAGCAGTTCTTC
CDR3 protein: CAISVGDSIQGNEQFF

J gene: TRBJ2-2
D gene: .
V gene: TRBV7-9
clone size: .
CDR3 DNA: TGTGCCAGCAGCCCATACACGGGGGCCATCCGAAACACCGGGGAGCTGTTTTTT
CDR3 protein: CASSPYTGAIRNTGELFF

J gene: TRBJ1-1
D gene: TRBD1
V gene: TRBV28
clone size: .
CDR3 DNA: TGTGCCAGCAGACGGACAGGGGAGGCTTTCTTT
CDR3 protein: CASRRTGEAFF

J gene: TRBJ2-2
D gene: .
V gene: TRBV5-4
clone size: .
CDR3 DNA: TGTGCCAGCAGCCCCATAGGGGAGGACGGGGAGCTGTTTTTT
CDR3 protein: CASSPIGEDGELFF

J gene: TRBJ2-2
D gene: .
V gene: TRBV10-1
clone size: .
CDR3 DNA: TGCGCCAGCAGTGATTCTACACGTCAGGTCACCGGGGAGCTGTTTTTT
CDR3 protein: CASSDSTRQVTGELFF

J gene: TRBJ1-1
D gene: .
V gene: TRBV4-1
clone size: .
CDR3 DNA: TGCGCCAGCAGCCCCGTTGGGGACAACGAAGCTTTCTTT
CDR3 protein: CASSPVGDNEAFF

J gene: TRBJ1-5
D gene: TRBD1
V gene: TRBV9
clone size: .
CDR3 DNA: TGTGCCAGCAGCGCCGGGACAGGGTACGATCAGCCCCAGCATTTT
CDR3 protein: CASSAGTGYDQPQHF

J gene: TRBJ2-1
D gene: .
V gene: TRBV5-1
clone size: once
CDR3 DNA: TGCGCCAGCAGCTCTGACACGGTCGGTGAGCAGTTCTTC
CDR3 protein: CASSSDTVGEQFF

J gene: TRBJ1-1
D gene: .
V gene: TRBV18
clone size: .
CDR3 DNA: TGTGCCAGCGCGGCCGGGCAGGGATGGAACACTGAAGCTTTCTTT
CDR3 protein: CASAAGQGWNTEAFF

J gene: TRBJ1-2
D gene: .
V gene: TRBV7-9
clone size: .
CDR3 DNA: TGTGCCAGCAGCCTAATGTCGAGAGGCTACACCTTC
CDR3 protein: CASSLMSRGYTF

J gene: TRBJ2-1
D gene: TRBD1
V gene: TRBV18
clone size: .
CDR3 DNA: TGTGCCAGCTCACCCGGAGGACAGGGCAACAATGAGCAGTTCTTC
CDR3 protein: CASSPGGQGNNEQFF

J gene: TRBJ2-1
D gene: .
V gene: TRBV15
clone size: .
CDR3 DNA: TGTGCCACCAGCAGAGAGGGACGGTACAATGAGCAGTTCTTC
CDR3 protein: CATSREGRYNEQFF

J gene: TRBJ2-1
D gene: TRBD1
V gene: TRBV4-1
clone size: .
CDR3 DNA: TGCGCCAGCAGCCCCACGAGGCCAGGGGGTGGGGATGAGCAGTTCTTC
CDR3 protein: CASSPTRPGGGDEQFF

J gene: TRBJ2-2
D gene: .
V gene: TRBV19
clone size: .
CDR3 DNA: TGTGCCAGTAGTATAGCAAGGATCGGGGAGCTGTTTTTT
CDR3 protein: CASSIARIGELFF

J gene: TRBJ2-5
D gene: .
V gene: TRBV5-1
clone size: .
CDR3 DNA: TGCGCCAGCAGCCGAGACACTGGAGCCCTCGAGACCCAGTACTTC
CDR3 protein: CASSRDTGALETQYF

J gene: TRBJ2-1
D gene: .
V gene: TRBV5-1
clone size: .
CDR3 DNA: TGCGCCAGCAGCTTGGAGCAATTCTACAATGAGCAGTTCTTC
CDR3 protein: CASSLEQFYNEQFF

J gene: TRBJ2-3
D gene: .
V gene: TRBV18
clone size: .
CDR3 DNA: TGTGCCAGCTCACCTCAGGGAGGTAAACAGGATACGCAGTATTTT
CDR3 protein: CASSPQGGKQDTQYF

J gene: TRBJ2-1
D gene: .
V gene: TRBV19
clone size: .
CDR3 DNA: TGTGCCAGTAGTCCCCTGTCTGGACGGGGTGAGCAGTTCTTC
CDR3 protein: CASSPLSGRGEQFF

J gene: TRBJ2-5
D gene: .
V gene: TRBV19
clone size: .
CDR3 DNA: TGTGCCAGTAGTAGGCTTTTAGGGGCCTTGCAAGAGACCCAGTACTTC
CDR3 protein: CASSRLLGALQETQYF

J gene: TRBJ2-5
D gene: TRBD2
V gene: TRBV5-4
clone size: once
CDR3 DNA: TGTGCCAGCAGCGGAACTAGCGGGGAGACCCAGTACTTC
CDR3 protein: CASSGTSGETQYF

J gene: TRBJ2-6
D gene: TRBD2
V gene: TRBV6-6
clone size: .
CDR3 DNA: TGTGCCAACGTCGGGAGGGCCGAGGCTGGGGCCAACGTCCTGACTTTC
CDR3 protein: CANVGRAEAGANVLTF

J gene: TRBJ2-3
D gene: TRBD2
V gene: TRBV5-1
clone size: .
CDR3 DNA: TGCGCCAGCAGCCTACTAGGTACTAGCGGGAGTTTAGATACGCAGTATTTT
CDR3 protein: CASSLLGTSGSLDTQYF

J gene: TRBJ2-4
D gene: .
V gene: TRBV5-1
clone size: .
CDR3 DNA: TGCGCCAGCAGCTCGGACGGCGGAAACATTCAGTACTTC
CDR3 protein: CASSSDGGNIQYF

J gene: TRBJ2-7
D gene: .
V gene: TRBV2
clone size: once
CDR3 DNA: TGTGCCAGCAGTGAAGCAAGGAGGGTTCCACGGGAGCAGTACTTC
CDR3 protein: CASSEARRVPREQYF

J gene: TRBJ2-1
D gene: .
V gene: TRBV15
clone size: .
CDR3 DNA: TGTGCCACCAGCAGCGGACAGCCGTCCAACAATGAGCAGTTCTTC
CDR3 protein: CATSSGQPSNNEQFF

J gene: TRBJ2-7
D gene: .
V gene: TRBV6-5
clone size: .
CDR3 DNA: TGTGCCACCCATCTCGGCTACGAGCAGTACTTC
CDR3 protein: CATHLGYEQYF

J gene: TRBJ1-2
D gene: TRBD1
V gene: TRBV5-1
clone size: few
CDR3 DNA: TGCGCCAGCAGCTACAAAACAGGGGGCGCGGATGGCTACACCTTC
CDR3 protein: CASSYKTGGADGYTF

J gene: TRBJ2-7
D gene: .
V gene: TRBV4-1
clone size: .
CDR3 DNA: TGCGCCAGCAGCCTAGAACTGAGGGTTGCCTACGAGCAGTACTTC
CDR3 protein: CASSLELRVAYEQYF

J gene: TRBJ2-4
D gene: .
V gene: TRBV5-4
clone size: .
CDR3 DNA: TGTGCCAGCAGCGAAACAGGGAACATTCAGTACTTC
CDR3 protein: CASSETGNIQYF

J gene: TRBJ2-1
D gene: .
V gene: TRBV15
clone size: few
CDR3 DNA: TGTGCCACCAGCAGAGGTTCGGAGCAGTTCTTC
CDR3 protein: CATSRGSEQFF

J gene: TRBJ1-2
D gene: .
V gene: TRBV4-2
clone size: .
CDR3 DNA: TGTGCCAGCAGCCAAGGGGCAGGGGTTCTTGGCCACACCTTC
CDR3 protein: CASSQGAGVLGHTF

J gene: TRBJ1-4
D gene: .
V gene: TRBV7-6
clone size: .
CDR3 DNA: TGTGCCAGCAGCTTAGGTGTAGGGGAAAAACTGTTTTTT
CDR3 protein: CASSLGVGEKLFF

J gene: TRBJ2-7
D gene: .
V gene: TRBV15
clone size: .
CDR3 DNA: TGTGCCACCAGCAGAGATCTGGTTTCAAGCTACGAGCAGTACTTC
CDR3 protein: CATSRDLVSSYEQYF

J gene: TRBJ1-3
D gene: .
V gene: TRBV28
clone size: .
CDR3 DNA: TGTGCCAGCAGTTCATCCGGGAGCGGCTCTGGAAACACCATATATTTT
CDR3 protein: CASSSSGSGSGNTIYF

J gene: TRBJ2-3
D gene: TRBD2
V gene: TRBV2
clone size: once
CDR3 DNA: TGTGCCAGCAGAGTAGCGGGAGTGCTCACAGATACGCAGTATTTT
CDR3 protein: CASRVAGVLTDTQYF

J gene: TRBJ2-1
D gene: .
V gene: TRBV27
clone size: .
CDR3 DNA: TGTGCCAGCAGTTCCTGGGGGGAGTGGGGCAATGAGCAGTTCTTC
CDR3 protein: CASSSWGEWGNEQFF

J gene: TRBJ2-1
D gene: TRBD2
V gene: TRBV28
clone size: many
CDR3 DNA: TGTGCCAGCAGCGCGCCTAGCGGGAGGATAAATGAGCAGTTCTTC
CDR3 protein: CASSAPSGRINEQFF

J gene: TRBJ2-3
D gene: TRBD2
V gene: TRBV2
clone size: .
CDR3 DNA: TGTGCCAGCGCTGGGCATGCGGGAGGGGGAGATACGCAGTATTTT
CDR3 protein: CASAGHAGGGDTQYF

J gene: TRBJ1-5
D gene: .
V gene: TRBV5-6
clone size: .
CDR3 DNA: TGTGCCAGCAGTTTTACAAATAGCAATCAGCCCCAGCATTTT
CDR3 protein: CASSFTNSNQPQHF

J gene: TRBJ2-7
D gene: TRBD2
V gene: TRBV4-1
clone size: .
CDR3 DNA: TGCGCCAGCAGCCAAGTGGCGGTTGGGGGGGCCTACGAGCAGTACTTC
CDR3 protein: CASSQVAVGGAYEQYF

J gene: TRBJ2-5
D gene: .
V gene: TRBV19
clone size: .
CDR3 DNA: TGTGCCAGTAGTATAGGTAGGGGGCAAGAGACCCAGTACTTC
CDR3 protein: CASSIGRGQETQYF

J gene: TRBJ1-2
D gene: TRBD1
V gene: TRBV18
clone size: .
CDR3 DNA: TGTGCCAGCTCACCTCCCGGGACAGGGGGCGGAGGCTACACCTTC
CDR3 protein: CASSPPGTGGGGYTF

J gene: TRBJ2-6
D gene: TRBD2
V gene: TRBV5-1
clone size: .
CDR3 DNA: TGCGCCAGCAGCACCCCTGGGAGGGCGGGGGCCAACGTCCTGACTTTC
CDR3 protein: CASSTPGRAGANVLTF

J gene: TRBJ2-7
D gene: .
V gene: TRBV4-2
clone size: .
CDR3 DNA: TGTGCCAGCAGCCCCGACCCGAGGGGCGAGCAGTACTTC
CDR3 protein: CASSPDPRGEQYF

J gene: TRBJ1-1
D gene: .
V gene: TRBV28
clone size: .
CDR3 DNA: TGTGCCAGCAACATTGGAGGGGCTAGCGCTTTCTTT
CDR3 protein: CASNIGGASAFF

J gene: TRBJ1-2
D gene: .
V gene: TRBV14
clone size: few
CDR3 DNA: TGTGCCAGCAGCCAAGATGGGGACGGCTACACCTTC
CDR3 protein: CASSQDGDGYTF

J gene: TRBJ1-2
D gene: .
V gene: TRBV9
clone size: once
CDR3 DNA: TGTGCCAGCAGCGTAGACCCGCTTTACTATGGCTACACCTTC
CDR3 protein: CASSVDPLYYGYTF